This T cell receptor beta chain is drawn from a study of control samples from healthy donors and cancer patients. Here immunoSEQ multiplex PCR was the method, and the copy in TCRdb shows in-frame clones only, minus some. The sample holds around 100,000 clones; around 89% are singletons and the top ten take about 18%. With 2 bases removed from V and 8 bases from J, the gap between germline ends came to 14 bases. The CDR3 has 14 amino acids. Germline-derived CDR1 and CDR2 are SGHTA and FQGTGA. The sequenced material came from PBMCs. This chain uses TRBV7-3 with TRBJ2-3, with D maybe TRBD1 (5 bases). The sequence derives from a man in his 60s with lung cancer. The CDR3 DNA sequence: TGTGCCAGCAGCTTACAGGGCCAGACCGGTACGCAGTATTTT. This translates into CASSLQGQTGTQYF.